Listed below are T cell receptor beta chains from one sample, sequenced in a study of CD8 T cells in Susac syndrome. TCRdb processed the immunoSEQ multiplex PCR reads anew with MiXCR; each CDR3 protein has one entry. The table has about 190,000 distinct CDR3 sequences, 85% to 95% seen once; the top ten hold approximately 0.1%. The source material was CD4+ T cells from PBMCs. The receptors stem from a human donor in good health. Each CDR3 is given with its conserved first and last residue. A D gene is named only where the DNA matches it firmly. Clone size is shown for a subset of rows, as once, few, many or a class of expanded clone.

>TRBJ2-2|TRBV6-1|few|-
CASSVARTGELFF
TGTGCCAGCAGTGTAGCTCGCACCGGGGAGCTGTTTTTT
>TRBJ1-5|TRBV28|-|TRBD1
CASGTGGAQPQHF
TGTGCCAGCGGGACAGGGGGAGCTCAGCCCCAGCATTTT
>TRBJ1-5|TRBV30|-|-
CAWSALDNQPQHF
TGTGCCTGGAGTGCCTTGGACAATCAGCCCCAGCATTTT
>TRBJ2-3|TRBV7-8|-|-
CASSLVAWTDTQYF
TGTGCCAGCAGCTTAGTAGCGTGGACAGATACGCAGTATTTT
>TRBJ1-5|TRBV19|-|-
CASAESDLGNQPQHF
TGTGCCAGCGCTGAATCGGATCTGGGCAATCAGCCCCAGCATTTT
>TRBJ2-3|TRBV5-1|-|-
CASSLVGRGDTQYF
TGCGCCAGCAGCTTGGTGGGGCGAGGCGATACGCAGTATTTT
>TRBJ1-1|TRBV4-2|-|TRBD1
CASSQEGTGWSTEAFF
TGTGCCAGCAGCCAAGAAGGGACAGGGTGGTCGACTGAAGCTTTCTTT
>TRBJ1-5|TRBV20-1|once|TRBD1
CSAGGQGGAQPQHF
TGCAGTGCCGGAGGACAGGGCGGAGCTCAGCCCCAGCATTTT
>TRBJ2-7|TRBV7-2|-|TRBD2
CASSSISGGRQHEQYF
TGTGCCAGCAGCTCGATTAGCGGGGGTCGTCAGCACGAGCAGTACTTC
>TRBJ1-2|TRBV7-9|-|-
CASSLSGQEVYGYTF
TGTGCCAGCAGCTTATCGGGTCAGGAGGTCTATGGCTACACCTTC
>TRBJ2-3|TRBV29-1|-|-
CSHTGLSTDAQYF
TGCAGCCACACAGGGCTTAGCACAGATGCGCAGTATTTT
>TRBJ2-3|TRBV7-9|-|TRBD2
CASSTTVAGVPIEYF
TGTGCCAGCAGCACCACAGTAGCGGGGGTACCCATAGAGTATTTT
>TRBJ2-4|TRBV20-1|once|TRBD2
CSAYHSGGGPNIQYF
TGCAGTGCTTACCATAGCGGGGGCGGACCAAACATTCAGTACTTC
>TRBJ2-3|TRBV4-1|-|TRBD2
CASSQVELAGGPSTDTQYF
TGCGCCAGCAGCCAAGTGGAGCTAGCGGGGGGCCCTAGCACAGATACGCAGTATTTT
>TRBJ1-6|TRBV5-1|-|-
CASSLWGQDSPLHF
TGCGCCAGCAGCTTGTGGGGACAAGACTCACCCCTCCACTTT
>TRBJ1-1|TRBV4-2|few|-
CASSPQGTEAFF
TGTGCCAGCAGCCCCCAGGGCACTGAAGCTTTCTTT
>TRBJ1-2|TRBV3-1|-|-
CASSQRGGGNYGYTF
TGTGCCAGCAGCCAACGGGGGGGCGGTAACTATGGCTACACCTTC
>TRBJ2-1|TRBV10-3|once|-
CAIPRGGNDNEQFF
TGTGCCATTCCCAGGGGGGGGAATGACAATGAGCAGTTCTTC
>TRBJ1-1|TRBV6-2/TRBV6-3|once|-
CASSPPGVTEAFF
TGTGCCAGCAGTCCCCCAGGGGTCACTGAAGCTTTCTTT
>TRBJ2-5|TRBV18|once|-
CASSRGGRGQETQYF
TGTGCCAGCTCGCGGGGTGGACGGGGGCAAGAGACCCAGTACTTC
>TRBJ1-1|TRBV19|-|-
CASSSDEDTEAFF
TGTGCCAGTAGTTCGGATGAGGACACTGAAGCTTTCTTT
>TRBJ2-2|TRBV4-3|-|-
CASSQGGGVNTGELFF
TGCGCCAGCAGCCAAGGCGGAGGGGTGAACACCGGGGAGCTGTTTTTT
>TRBJ2-5|TRBV19|-|TRBD1
CASSGWDRGQETQYF
TGTGCCAGTAGTGGCTGGGACAGGGGGCAAGAGACCCAGTACTTC